These 20 T cell receptor beta chains share one sample of origin, sequenced in a study of cytomegalovirus exposure and HLA in healthy donors. The study ran its PCR with 60 Vbeta and 13 Jbeta primers. Using immunoSEQ multiplex PCR, the repertoire was profiled, and TCRdb retains in-frame clones only, with some absent. This table holds 150,000 or so clones, roughly 77% found once. The material sequenced was PBMCs. Every receptor here comes from a man aged 25-40 years in good health and CMV-seropositive.

This clone has only one observation. The V gene is TRBV29-1, the J gene TRBJ1-5, with 8 bases matching TRBD1. Germline V gene lookup returns CDR1 SQVTM and CDR2 ANQGSEA. This CDR3 comprises 17 residues. V shed 8 bases, J shed 6 bases, and the junction held 21 bases outside the gene matches. The CDR3 sequence is CSSHRGKGSARGQPQHF. The CDR3 DNA sequence: TGCAGCTCCCACAGGGGGAAAGGGTCAGCCCGGGGTCAGCCCCAGCATTTT.

The rearrangement uses TRBV10-3 and TRBJ1-1, with TRBD1 as a possible D gene (6 bases). With 6 bases removed from V and 4 bases from J, the gap between germline ends came to 12 bases. The germline gives CDR1 ENHRY, CDR2 SYGVKD. The CDR3 length is 13 residues. CDR3 sequence reads: CAISLQGSTEAFF. The CDR3, as DNA: TGTGCCATCAGCCTACAGGGAAGCACTGAAGCTTTCTTT.

V gene TRBV5-4 combines with J gene TRBJ2-2; D unclear. Looked up from germline, CDR1 is SGHNT and CDR2 is YYREEE (reference sequence). The CDR3 is 14 amino acids. Between the trimmed V and J ends, which lost 3 bases and 3 bases, there was a span of 9 bases. Written as DNA, the CDR3 is TGTGCCAGCAGCTCCCGAGTGGACACCGGGGAGCTGTTTTTT. This translates into CASSSRVDTGELFF.

CDR3 coding DNA: TGTGCCAGCAGCTTATTGGGGGGGGCCGAGCAGTTCTTC. Protein sequence: CASSLLGGAEQFF. The chain is built from TRBV11-3 and TRBJ2-1, with D tentatively TRBD2 (7 bases). The CDR3 consists of 13 residues. Germline CDR1 and CDR2: SGHNT and YENEEA. V was shortened by 2 bases and J by 10 bases, with 12 bases between the two germline ends.

The chain uses TRBV4-2 and TRBJ1-5; 7 bases line up with TRBD1. CDR3 length: 16 residues. V dropped 3 bases and J dropped 3; count of bases not matched to a gene: 8. Germline CDR1 and CDR2: LGHNA and YNFKEQ. CDR3 DNA: TGTGCCAGCAGCCAGGACTTCGGGACAGTCAATCAGCCCCAGCATTTT. This gives the protein CASSQDFGTVNQPQHF.

In this sample, this clone turned up a few times. V usage is TRBV15 and J usage is TRBJ1-5; D call uncertain. This CDR3 region has 16 residues. CDR1 LNHNV and CDR2 YYDKDF come from the germline V gene (reference sequence). Deletions cut 0 bases from V and 1 base from J, with 10 bases between. The CDR3 region is CATSRDWARSNQPQHF. Here the CDR3 DNA reads TGTGCCACCAGCAGAGATTGGGCGAGAAGCAATCAGCCCCAGCATTTT.

This chain links TRBV10-3 with TRBJ2-1; TRBD2 aligns across 7 bases. CDR1 and CDR2 (germline): ENHRY, SYGVKD. This CDR3 contains 14 residues. Trimming removed 10 bases from V and 9 bases from J; junction bases left unmatched: 15. The chain's CDR3 is CATDPMAGVAEQFF. The CDR3 DNA reads as TGTGCCACCGACCCTATGGCGGGAGTTGCTGAGCAGTTCTTC.

The chain combines TRBV7-8 with TRBJ2-7; 7 bases match TRBD2. Germline values: CDR1 SGHVS, CDR2 FQNEAQ. The CDR3 contains 15 residues. Germline trimming cut 5 bases from V and 0 bases from J; bases unmatched to any gene: 7. The CDR3 loop is CASSRGVVSSYEQYF. As DNA, the CDR3 is TGTGCCAGCAGCCGGGGGGTTGTGAGCTCCTACGAGCAGTACTTC.

The gene calls are TRBV6-5 and TRBJ1-1; a possible D gene is TRBD1 (6 bases). The V end was cut by 2 bases, the J end by 0 bases, with 10 bases between. Germline loops: CDR1 MNHEY, CDR2 SVGAGI. This CDR3 comprises 15 residues. The CDR3 is CASSYETGMNTEAFF. As DNA, the CDR3 is TGTGCCAGCAGTTACGAGACAGGAATGAACACTGAAGCTTTCTTT.

In its sample, this clone was seen a few times. V and J are TRBV4-1 and TRBJ2-1; the D gene is possibly TRBD2 (5 bases). Per the germline V gene, CDR1 is MGHRA and CDR2 is YSYEKL. The CDR3 is made up of 14 amino acids. Trimming shortened V by 0 bases and J by 12 bases, and 15 bases separated the two germline ends. Here the CDR3 reads CASSQELAPEGQFF. CDR3 nucleotide sequence: TGCGCCAGCAGCCAAGAACTGGCACCAGAGGGGCAGTTCTTC.

This sequence joins TRBV27 and TRBJ1-2; no clear D. With 7 bases removed from V and 4 bases from J, the gap between germline ends came to 13 bases. The CDR3 sequence is 13 residues long. Germline CDR1 is MNHEY and CDR2 is SMNVEV (reference sequence). Written as DNA, the CDR3 is TGTGCCAGCACCCAAGCCCCTATCTATGGCTACACCTTC. It encodes CASTQAPIYGYTF.

This clone was counted once. V usage is TRBV2 and J usage is TRBJ2-7, with TRBD2 matching 8 bases. Germline V gene lookup returns CDR1 SNHLY and CDR2 FYNNEI. This CDR3 spans 14 amino acids. V lost 7 bases and J lost 0; bases outside the gene matches: 5. Here the CDR3 DNA reads TGTGCCAGCACCCGGGAGGGAAGCTCCTACGAGCAGTACTTC. Translated, it gives CASTREGSSYEQYF.

The rearrangement links TRBV7-3 to TRBJ2-1; 7 bases align to TRBD2. The J segment lost 4 bases and the V segment lost 2 bases, leaving 14 bases of the junction unmatched. This CDR3 is 18 amino acids long. Germline CDR1 SGHTA, CDR2 FQGTGA. CDR3 residues: CASSLYPPVRGYYNEQFF. In DNA form, the CDR3 reads TGTGCCAGCAGCTTATACCCCCCGGTGCGGGGGTATTACAATGAGCAGTTCTTC.

The chain carries TRBV7-2 and TRBJ2-2, with a weak D call TRBD2 (6 bases). This CDR3 comprises 15 residues. Deletions cut 6 bases from V and 2 bases from J, with 13 bases between. CDR1 is SGHTA, CDR2 FQGNSA, per germline. The CDR3 reads CASRTGTLNTGELFF. CDR3 DNA: TGTGCCAGCAGAACCGGGACTCTAAACACCGGGGAGCTGTTTTTT.

The chain's CDR3 is CSRQRNTEAFF. CDR3 sequence (DNA): TGCAGTCGACAGAGGAACACTGAAGCTTTCTTT. This sequence joins TRBV20-1 and TRBJ1-1; a weak D match, TRBD1 (5 bases). The germline V gene has CDR1 DFQATT and CDR2 SNEGSKA (reference sequence). The CDR3 length is 11 residues. With 8 bases removed from V and 1 base from J, the gap between germline ends came to 8 bases.

The chain carries TRBV19 and TRBJ1-2, with a weak D call TRBD1 (5 bases). The length of the CDR3 is 14 residues. V was shortened by 3 bases and J by 2 bases, with 10 bases between the two germline ends. Germline V gene data show CDR1 as LNHDA and CDR2 as SQIVND (reference sequence). CDR3 nucleotides: TGTGCCAGTAGTATCGGCGGGACCAACTATGGCTACACCTTC. The encoded protein is CASSIGGTNYGYTF.

The V gene is TRBV7-3, the J gene TRBJ2-3, with 7 bases identical to TRBD2. V was pared by 5 bases and J by 5 bases, with 10 bases of the junction left unmatched. The CDR3 spans 15 residues. The germline gives CDR1 SGHTA, CDR2 FQGTGA. CDR3 loop: CASSPLAGSGDTQYF. The CDR3 DNA reads as TGTGCCAGCAGCCCGTTAGCGGGCTCAGGAGATACGCAGTATTTT.

CDR3 region: CAWSRDSYNEQFF. The CDR3 coding sequence is TGTGCCTGGAGTCGAGACTCCTACAATGAGCAGTTCTTC. The gene calls are TRBV30 and TRBJ2-1; D is uncertain. Germline loops: CDR1 GTSNPN, CDR2 SVGIG (reference sequence). V was trimmed by 2 bases and J by 0 bases, leaving 5 bases between them. There are 13 residues in the CDR3.

The chain combines TRBV7-2 with TRBJ2-1, with D unclear. The germline gives CDR1 SGHTA, CDR2 FQGNSA. Between the trimmed V and J ends, which lost 2 bases and 3 bases, there was a span of 11 bases. The CDR3 runs to 15 residues. Here the CDR3 reads CASSLNSLYYNEQFF. In DNA form, the CDR3 reads TGTGCCAGCAGCTTAAACTCCCTCTACTACAATGAGCAGTTCTTC.

The gene calls are TRBV2 and TRBJ2-7; 15 bases fit TRBD2. Germline V gene data show CDR1 as SNHLY and CDR2 as FYNNEI. This CDR3 has 15 residues. V gave up 8 bases and J gave up 5 bases; unmatched junction bases: 7. CDR3 region: CASLLGLAGGDEQYF. The CDR3 nucleotides are TGTGCCAGCCTATTGGGACTAGCGGGAGGAGACGAGCAGTACTTC.